The 11 T cell receptor beta chains in this list originate from one sample, sequenced in a study of siplizumab effects on memory and regulatory T cells. Generated by immunoSEQ multiplex PCR, the TCRdb table keeps only in-frame clones and is missing some. The table records some 40,000 clones, more than 70% of them present only once. The specimen sequenced was naive CD4+ T cells sorted from blood. Receptors originate from a human donor in good health.

The chain joins TRBV18 to TRBJ1-2; D unresolved. V lost 6 bases and J lost 4, with 15 bases in between. The CDR3 contains 14 residues. Per germline, CDR1 KGHSH and CDR2 LQKENI. The CDR3 region is CASSRERDTYGYTF. In DNA, the CDR3 is TGTGCCAGCTCCCGGGAAAGAGACACCTATGGCTACACCTTC.

The chain couples TRBV4-2 to TRBJ2-1; weak D call: TRBD1 (6 bases). Germline CDR1 and CDR2: LGHNA and YNFKEQ. The length of the CDR3 is 15 residues. V lost 2 bases, J lost 8 bases, and 16 bases lay in between. The CDR3 region has the DNA TGTGCCAGCAGCCAACAGGGGCTCTCCCCCCATGAGCAGTTCTTC. It is translated as CASSQQGLSPHEQFF.

This rearrangement joins TRBV6-5 to TRBJ1-5; tentatively, D is TRBD1 (5 bases). Germline V lookup: CDR1 MNHEY, CDR2 SVGAGI. This CDR3 is 14 amino acids long. Trimming left V 2 bases short and J 5 bases short, with 10 bases between. This CDR3 reads CASSYIGADQPQHF. The DNA of the CDR3 is TGTGCCAGCAGTTACATTGGGGCAGATCAGCCCCAGCATTTT.

The J gene is TRBJ1-1, the V gene TRBV5-1; possible D gene TRBD1, 5 bases. In germline, CDR1 is SGHRS, CDR2 YFSETQ. Trimming removed 1 base at V and 1 base at J, with 11 bases between. The CDR3 sequence is 15 residues long. CDR3 amino acids: CASSLSRGRNTEAFF. Here the CDR3 DNA reads TGCGCCAGCAGCTTGTCGAGGGGAAGGAACACTGAAGCTTTCTTT.

This clone was seen once. V is TRBV6-5 and J is TRBJ2-3; D is unclear. The V gene's germline CDR1 is MNHEY and CDR2 SVGAGI. The length of the CDR3 is 13 residues. V lost 7 bases to trimming and J lost 4 bases, with 12 bases between them. This CDR3 reads CASKANGADTQYF. As DNA, the CDR3 is TGTGCCAGCAAGGCCAATGGAGCAGATACGCAGTATTTT.

This clone was observed a single time. The rearrangement uses TRBV2 and TRBJ2-7; D remains ambiguous. The ends were cut back, 7 bases at V and 3 bases at J, with 7 bases in the middle. Germline V gene sequence: CDR1 SNHLY, CDR2 FYNNEI. The CDR3 covers 11 residues. The CDR3 region is CASKYYYEQYF. The CDR3 DNA is TGTGCCAGCAAATATTACTACGAGCAGTACTTC.

The chain recombines TRBV19 with TRBJ2-7; a weak D match, TRBD1 (6 bases). The ends were cut back, 5 bases at V and 0 bases at J, with 17 bases in the middle. Germline lookup yields CDR1 LNHDA and CDR2 SQIVND (reference sequence). The CDR3 is 16 residues long. CDR3 nucleotide sequence: TGTGCCAGTAGTGTGGGGGCCCTGGGATACTCCTACGAGCAGTACTTC. Amino acid sequence: CASSVGALGYSYEQYF.

The chain is built from TRBV5-1 and TRBJ1-6; 7 bases match TRBD1. Germline V gene data show CDR1 as SGHRS and CDR2 as YFSETQ. This CDR3 has 15 residues. With 0 bases clipped from V and 7 bases from J, the junction kept 4 bases outside the gene matches. The CDR3 bases are TGCGCCAGCAGCTTGGAGGGACAGAAAAATTCACCCCTCCACTTT. Protein product: CASSLEGQKNSPLHF.

The V and J genes are TRBV18 and TRBJ2-1; 10 nucleotides line up with TRBD2. With 1 base clipped from V and 5 bases from J, the junction kept 11 bases outside the gene matches. The CDR3 spans 18 residues. The germline gives CDR1 KGHSH, CDR2 LQKENI. CDR3 coding DNA: TGTGCCAGCTCACCACTAGGCCCCCGGACTAGCGGTAACAATGAGCAGTTCTTC. It yields the protein CASSPLGPRTSGNNEQFF.

The V gene is TRBV6-1, the J gene TRBJ1-3; D is unresolved. The CDR3 loop spans 15 amino acids. V lost 1 base and J lost 2, with 9 bases in between. Germline CDR1 and CDR2: MNHNS and SASEGT. In DNA form, the CDR3 reads TGTGCCAGCAGTGAAGGGTACAGCCCTGGAAACACCATATATTTT. It codes for CASSEGYSPGNTIYF.

The chain couples TRBV5-1 to TRBJ2-1; the match to TRBD2 covers 7 bases. The CDR3 loop spans 16 amino acids. With V trimmed by 0 bases and J by 10 bases, 13 bases remained unmatched. Germline V gene sequence: CDR1 SGHRS, CDR2 YFSETQ. CDR3 DNA: TGCGCCAGCAGCTTGGTTGCGGGAGATATTGGAAACGAGCAGTTCTTC. Translation gives CASSLVAGDIGNEQFF.